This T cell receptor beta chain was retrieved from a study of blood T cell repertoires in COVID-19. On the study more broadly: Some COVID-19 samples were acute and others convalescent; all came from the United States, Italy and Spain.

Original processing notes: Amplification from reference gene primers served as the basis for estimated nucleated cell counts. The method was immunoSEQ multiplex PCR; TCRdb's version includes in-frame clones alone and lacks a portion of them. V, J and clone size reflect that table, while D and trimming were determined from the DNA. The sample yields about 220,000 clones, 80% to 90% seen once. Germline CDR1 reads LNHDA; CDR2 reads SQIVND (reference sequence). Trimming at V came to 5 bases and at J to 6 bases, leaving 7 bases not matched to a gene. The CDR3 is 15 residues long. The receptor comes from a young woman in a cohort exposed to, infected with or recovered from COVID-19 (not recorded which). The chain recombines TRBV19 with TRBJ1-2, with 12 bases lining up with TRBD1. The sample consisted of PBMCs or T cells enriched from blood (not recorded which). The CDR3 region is CASSPGTGGRDGYTF. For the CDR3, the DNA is TGTGCCAGTAGTCCGGGGACAGGGGGCCGAGATGGCTACACCTTC.